This T cell receptor (beta chain) emerged from a study of OX40 agonist ivuxolimab in advanced cancers. The CDR3 is made up of 14 amino acids. Germline lookup yields CDR1 MGHRA and CDR2 YSYEKL. V shed 8 bases and J shed 0 bases, with 10 bases lying between them. Only in-frame clones appear in the TCRdb table, and some are missing; sequencing was by immunoSEQ multiplex PCR. The sample holds some 97,000 clones, around 93% seen once. This TCR derives from an adult with an advanced solid tumor such as melanoma, head and neck, liver or kidney cancer. V and J are TRBV4-1 and TRBJ1-4; D is uncertain. The sequenced sample was CD4+ or CD8+ T cells sorted from blood, obtained in a trial of the OX40 agonist ivuxolimab. CDR3 in DNA: TGCGCCAGCCGCCGGGATGCAACTAATGAAAAACTGTTTTTT. This encodes CASRRDATNEKLFF.